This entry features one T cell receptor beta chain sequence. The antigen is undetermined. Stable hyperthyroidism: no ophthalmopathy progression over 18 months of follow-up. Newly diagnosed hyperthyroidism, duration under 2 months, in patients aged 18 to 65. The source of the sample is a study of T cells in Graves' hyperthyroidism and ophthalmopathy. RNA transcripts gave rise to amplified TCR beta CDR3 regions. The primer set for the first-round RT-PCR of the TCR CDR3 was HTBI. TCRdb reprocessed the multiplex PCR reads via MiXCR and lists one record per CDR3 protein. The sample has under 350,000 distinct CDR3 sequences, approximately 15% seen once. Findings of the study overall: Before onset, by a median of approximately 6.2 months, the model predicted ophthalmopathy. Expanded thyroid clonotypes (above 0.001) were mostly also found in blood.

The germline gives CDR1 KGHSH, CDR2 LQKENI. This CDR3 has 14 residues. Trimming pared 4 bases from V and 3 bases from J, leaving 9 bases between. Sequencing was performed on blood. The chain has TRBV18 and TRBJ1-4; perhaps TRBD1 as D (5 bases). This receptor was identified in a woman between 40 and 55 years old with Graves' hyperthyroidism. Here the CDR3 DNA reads TGTGCCAGCTCACGGGGGACGCCTAATGAAAAACTGTTTTTT. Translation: CASSRGTPNEKLFF.